The next 11 T cell receptor beta chains were all read from a single sample in a study of cytomegalovirus exposure and HLA in healthy donors. The PCR employed 60 Vbeta primers together with 13 Jbeta primers. Data came from immunoSEQ multiplex PCR; TCRdb stores just in-frame clones and leaves some out. This listing includes 60,000 to 100,000 clones. Sample: PBMCs. The receptor set was obtained from a man aged 25-45 years in good health and CMV-seronegative.

V usage is TRBV4-2 and J usage is TRBJ2-1; 10 nucleotides align to TRBD2. Trimming at V came to 0 bases and at J to 3 bases, leaving 5 bases not matched to a gene. The CDR3 covers 17 residues. Germline loops: CDR1 LGHNA, CDR2 YNFKEQ. CDR3 DNA: TGTGCCAGCAGCCAAGATCTACTAGCGGGGATCTACAATGAGCAGTTCTTC. Encoded protein: CASSQDLLAGIYNEQFF.

This chain connects TRBV7-9 to TRBJ1-4, with no clear D. CDR1 SEHNR and CDR2 FQNEAQ come from the germline V gene (reference sequence). V lost 5 bases, J lost 8 bases, and 18 bases lay in between. There are 15 residues in the CDR3. CDR3 DNA sequence: TGTGCCAGCAGCACTCGACTGACGGTTAGGGAAAAACTGTTTTTT. Protein product: CASSTRLTVREKLFF.

The gene calls are TRBV5-1 and TRBJ2-2; 7 positions agree with TRBD1. This CDR3 has 16 amino acids. J lost 4 bases, V lost 4 bases, and 10 bases had no gene match. Germline V lookup: CDR1 SGHRS, CDR2 YFSETQ. The CDR3, as DNA: TGCGCCAGCAGCCAGTACAGGGGCGCTGGCACCGGGGAGCTGTTTTTT. It yields the protein CASSQYRGAGTGELFF.

The chain employs TRBV6-6 and TRBJ2-7; no definite D call. V lost 8 bases and J 4 bases, leaving 18 bases between the germline ends. The CDR3 covers 14 residues. Germline CDR1 MNHNY, CDR2 SVGAGI (reference sequence). DNA of the CDR3: TGTGCCAGCGCAGTTATGCACCCTCCTTACGAGCAGTACTTC. This translates into CASAVMHPPYEQYF.

This sequence joins TRBV10-1 and TRBJ2-3; 7 nucleotides align to TRBD2. The CDR3 totals 14 residues. With 2 bases clipped from V and 2 bases from J, the junction kept 1 base outside the gene matches. Germline values: CDR1 WNHNN, CDR2 SYGVQD (reference sequence). The CDR3 region has the DNA TGCGCCAGCAGTGAGGCGGGGGTCACAGATACGCAGTATTTT. Residues: CASSEAGVTDTQYF.

The chain couples TRBV9 to TRBJ2-2; 9 positions match TRBD2. V trimming: 6 bases; J trimming: 5 bases; junction bases outside the gene matches: 11. This CDR3 spans 16 amino acids. Germline CDR1 and CDR2: SGDLS and YYNGEE. The CDR3 loop reads CASTRGRTSVTGELFF. In nucleotides, the CDR3 is TGTGCCAGCACCCGAGGTAGGACTAGCGTAACCGGGGAGCTGTTTTTT.

The rearrangement uses TRBV5-1 and TRBJ1-3; the D is unclear. CDR3 length: 14 residues. The ends were cut back, 0 bases at V and 4 bases at J, with 8 bases in the middle. Germline loops: CDR1 SGHRS, CDR2 YFSETQ. The CDR3 reads CASSLAGSGNTIYF. For the CDR3, the DNA is TGCGCCAGCAGCTTGGCCGGGTCCGGAAACACCATATATTTT.

This rearrangement joins TRBV11-2 to TRBJ2-1, with 9 bases fitting TRBD2. CDR1 SGHAT and CDR2 FQNNGV come from the germline V gene. This CDR3 is built from 16 residues. The V and J ends lost 4 bases and 7 bases, in that order; junction bases with no gene match: 11. The CDR3 nucleotides read TGTGCCAGCAGCTCACTCCTTAGGCTAGCGGGGAATGAGCAGTTCTTC. It yields the protein CASSSLLRLAGNEQFF.

This chain uses TRBV19 with TRBJ1-2, with D possibly matching TRBD1 (6 bases). Trimming left V 3 bases short and J 4 bases short, with 21 bases between. The CDR3 is 17 amino acids. Per the germline V gene, CDR1 is LNHDA and CDR2 is SQIVND (reference sequence). CDR3 in DNA: TGTGCCAGTAGTATCATCGGGCAGCAGGGGAAAGGCTATGGCTACACCTTC. This sequence encodes CASSIIGQQGKGYGYTF. Combining the CDR3 with reference TRBV19 and TRBJ1-2 gives the whole variable domain DGGITQSPKYLFRKEGQNVTLSCEQNLNHDAMYWYRQDPGQGLRLIYYSQIVNDFQKGDIAEGYSVSREKKESFPLTVTSAQKNPTAFYLCASSIIGQQGKGYGYTFGSGTRLTVV.

V gene TRBV10-1 combines with J gene TRBJ1-2, with D uncertain. In germline, CDR1 is WNHNN, CDR2 SYGVQD (reference sequence). This CDR3 is 13 amino acids long. With 5 bases removed from V and 2 bases from J, the gap between germline ends came to 9 bases. In DNA form, the CDR3 reads TGCGCCAGCAGTCAAGCCCGGAACTATGGCTACACCTTC. It codes for CASSQARNYGYTF.

This sequence joins TRBV9 and TRBJ2-7, with 12 bases identical to TRBD2. The germline V gene has CDR1 SGDLS and CDR2 YYNGEE. V lost 3 bases, J lost 3 bases, and 1 base stayed unmatched. This CDR3 is 14 amino acids long. The CDR3 reads CASSEGLAGYEQYF. The CDR3 nucleotides are TGTGCCAGCAGCGAGGGACTAGCGGGCTACGAGCAGTACTTC.